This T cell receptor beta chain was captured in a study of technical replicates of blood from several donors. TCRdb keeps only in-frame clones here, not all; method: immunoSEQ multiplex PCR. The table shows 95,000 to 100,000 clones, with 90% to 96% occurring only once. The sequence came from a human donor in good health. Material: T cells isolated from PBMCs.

CDR3 sequence reads: CASSSLPHVYSNEQFF. As DNA, the CDR3 is TGTGCCAGCAGCTCTTTGCCCCACGTTTACTCCAATGAGCAGTTCTTC. The genes are TRBV2 and TRBJ2-1; D is ambiguous. Germline V gives CDR1 SNHLY, CDR2 FYNNEI. The V end was cut by 6 bases, the J end by 6 bases, with 21 bases between. This CDR3 is 16 amino acids long.